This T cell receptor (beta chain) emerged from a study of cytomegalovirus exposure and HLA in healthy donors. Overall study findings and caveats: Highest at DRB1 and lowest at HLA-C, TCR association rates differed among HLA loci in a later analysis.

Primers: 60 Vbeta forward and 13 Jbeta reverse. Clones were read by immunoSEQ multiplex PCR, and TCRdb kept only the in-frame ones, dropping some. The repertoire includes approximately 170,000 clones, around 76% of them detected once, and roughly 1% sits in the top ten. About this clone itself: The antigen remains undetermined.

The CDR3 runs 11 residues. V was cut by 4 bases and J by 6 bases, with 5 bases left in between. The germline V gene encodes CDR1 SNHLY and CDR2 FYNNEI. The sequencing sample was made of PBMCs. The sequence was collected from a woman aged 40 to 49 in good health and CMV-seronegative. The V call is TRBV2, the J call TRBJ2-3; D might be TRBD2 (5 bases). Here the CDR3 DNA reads TGTGCCAGCAGTGGGGAGGATACGCAGTATTTT. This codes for CASSGEDTQYF.